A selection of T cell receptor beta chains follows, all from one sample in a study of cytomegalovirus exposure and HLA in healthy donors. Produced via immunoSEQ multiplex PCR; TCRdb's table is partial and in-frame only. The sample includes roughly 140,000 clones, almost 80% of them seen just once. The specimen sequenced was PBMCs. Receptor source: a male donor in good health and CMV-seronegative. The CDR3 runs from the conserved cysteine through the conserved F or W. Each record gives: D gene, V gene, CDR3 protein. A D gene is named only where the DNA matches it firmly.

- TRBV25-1 CASSEGAVYNSPLHF
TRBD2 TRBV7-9 CASSLGGGLGEETQYF
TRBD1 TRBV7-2 CASSSQGAGQPQHF
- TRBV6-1 CASSVGPGGRNYGYTF
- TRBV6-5 CAAVSPGATTEQYF
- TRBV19 CASSLEWTAINYGYTF
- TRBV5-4 CASSLAPRGWYQPQHF
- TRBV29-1 CSVELPGGGDQPQHF
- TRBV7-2 CASSLSSGNTGELFF
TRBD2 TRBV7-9 CASSSKSGRAFQETQYF
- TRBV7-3 CASRSREIAANTGELFF
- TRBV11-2 CASSLEIGLRANYGYTF
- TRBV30 CAWSVSFAGAKKDEQFF
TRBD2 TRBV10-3 CAIIAGGASYEQYF
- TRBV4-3 CARTGDTQYF
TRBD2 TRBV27 CASSSPTSGYEQYF
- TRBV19 CASSISSDNEQFF
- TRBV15 CATSRDPTVSREKLFF
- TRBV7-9 CASSSEQGGREKLFF
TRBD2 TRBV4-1 CASSHRAGTSGSTQYF
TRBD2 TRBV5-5 CASSLAAGGPFGETQYF
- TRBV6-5 CASRPQGGGYTF
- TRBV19 CASSTNKRPNSPLHF
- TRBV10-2 CASQQTTYNEQFF
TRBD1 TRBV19 CASSGTDQETQYF
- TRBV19 CASMNPRVDTGELFF
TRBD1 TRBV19 CASSIRAGGSEKLFF
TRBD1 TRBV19 CASSPPGQGANEQFF
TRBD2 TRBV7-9 CASSLTGGGAYNEQFF
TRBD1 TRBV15 CATSDIRTGVDEQYF